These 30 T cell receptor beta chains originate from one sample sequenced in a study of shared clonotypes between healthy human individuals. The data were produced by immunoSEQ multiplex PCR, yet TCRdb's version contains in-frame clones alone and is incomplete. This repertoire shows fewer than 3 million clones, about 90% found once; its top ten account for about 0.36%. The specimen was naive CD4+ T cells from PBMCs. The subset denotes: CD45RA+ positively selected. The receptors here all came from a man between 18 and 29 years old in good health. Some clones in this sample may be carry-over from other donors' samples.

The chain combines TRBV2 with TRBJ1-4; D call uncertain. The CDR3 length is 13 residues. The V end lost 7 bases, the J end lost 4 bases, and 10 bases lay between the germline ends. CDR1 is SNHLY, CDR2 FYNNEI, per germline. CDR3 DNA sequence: TGTGCCAGCAAAACAGCTTATAATGAAAAACTGTTTTTT. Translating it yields CASKTAYNEKLFF.

CDR3 amino acids: CAWTSRDTQYF. The CDR3 nucleotides read TGTGCCTGGACTAGCCGGGATACGCAGTATTTT. The chain is built from TRBV30 and TRBJ2-3; tentative D call: TRBD2 (5 bases). This CDR3 has 11 amino acids. V gave up 4 bases and J gave up 6 bases, with 8 bases separating them. Germline CDR1 GTSNPN, CDR2 SVGIG (reference sequence).

CDR3 sequence: CASSEGGQGNYGYTF. For the CDR3, the DNA is TGTGCCAGCAGCGAAGGGGGACAGGGGAACTATGGCTACACCTTC. The chain employs TRBV7-9 and TRBJ1-2; 10 nucleotides line up with TRBD1. V was clipped by 5 bases and J by 2 bases; unmatched bases: 5. This CDR3 comprises 15 residues. In germline, CDR1 is SEHNR, CDR2 FQNEAQ (reference sequence).

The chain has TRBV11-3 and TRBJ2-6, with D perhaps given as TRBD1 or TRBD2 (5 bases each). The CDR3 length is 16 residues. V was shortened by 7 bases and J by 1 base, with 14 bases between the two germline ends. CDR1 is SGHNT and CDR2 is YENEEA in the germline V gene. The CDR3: CASKPGRQSGANVLTF. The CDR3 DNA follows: TGTGCCAGCAAACCGGGACGTCAATCTGGGGCCAACGTCCTGACTTTC.

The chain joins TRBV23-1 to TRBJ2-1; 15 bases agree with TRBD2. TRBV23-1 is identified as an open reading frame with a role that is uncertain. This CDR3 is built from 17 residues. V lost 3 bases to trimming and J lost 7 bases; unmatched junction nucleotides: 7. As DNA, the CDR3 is TGCGCCAGCAGTCACCAGGGAGGGACTAGCGGGAGGAATGAGCAGTTCTTC. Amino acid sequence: CASSHQGGTSGRNEQFF.

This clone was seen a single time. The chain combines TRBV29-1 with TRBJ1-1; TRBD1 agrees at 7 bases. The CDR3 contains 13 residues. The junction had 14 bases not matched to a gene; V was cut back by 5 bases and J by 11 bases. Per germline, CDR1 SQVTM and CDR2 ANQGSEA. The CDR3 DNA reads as TGCAGCGTTCTACCTTCAGGGGGATGGGAGGCTTTCTTT. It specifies CSVLPSGGWEAFF. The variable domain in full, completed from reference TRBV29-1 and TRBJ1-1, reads SAVISQKPSRDICQRGTSLTIQCQVDSQVTMMFWYRQQPGQSLTLIATANQGSEATYESGFVIDKFPISRPNLTFSTLTVSNMSPEDSSIYLCSVLPSGGWEAFFGQGTRLTVV.

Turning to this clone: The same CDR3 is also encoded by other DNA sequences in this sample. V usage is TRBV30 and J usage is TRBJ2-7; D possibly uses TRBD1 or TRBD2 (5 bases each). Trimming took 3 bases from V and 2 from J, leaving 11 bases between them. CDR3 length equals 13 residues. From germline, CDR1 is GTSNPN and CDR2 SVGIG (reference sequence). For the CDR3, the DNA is TGTGCCTGGAGCGGGGACCGGGCCTACGAGCAGTACTTC. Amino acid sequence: CAWSGDRAYEQYF.

The CDR3 bases are TGTGCCAGCAGCGAGTTAGACAGATCTGGAAACACCATATATTTT. Its protein product is CASSELDRSGNTIYF. The chain combines TRBV9 with TRBJ1-3, with D possibly matching TRBD1 (5 bases). Between the trimmed V and J ends, which lost 3 bases and 1 base, there was a span of 11 bases. CDR1 is SGDLS, CDR2 YYNGEE, per germline. The CDR3 extends over 15 amino acids.

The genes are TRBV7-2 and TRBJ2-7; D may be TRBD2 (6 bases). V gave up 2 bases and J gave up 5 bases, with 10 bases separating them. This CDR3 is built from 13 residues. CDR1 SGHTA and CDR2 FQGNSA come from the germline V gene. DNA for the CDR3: TGTGCCAGCAGCTTACGGGAGTCCCACGAGCAGTACTTC. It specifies CASSLRESHEQYF.

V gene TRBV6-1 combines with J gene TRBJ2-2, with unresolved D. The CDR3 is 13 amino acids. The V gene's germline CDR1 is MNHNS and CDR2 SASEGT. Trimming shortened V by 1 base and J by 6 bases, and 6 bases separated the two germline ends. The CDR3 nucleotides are TGTGCCAGCAGTGAAGTGCGGTCCGGGGAGCTGTTTTTT. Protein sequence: CASSEVRSGELFF.

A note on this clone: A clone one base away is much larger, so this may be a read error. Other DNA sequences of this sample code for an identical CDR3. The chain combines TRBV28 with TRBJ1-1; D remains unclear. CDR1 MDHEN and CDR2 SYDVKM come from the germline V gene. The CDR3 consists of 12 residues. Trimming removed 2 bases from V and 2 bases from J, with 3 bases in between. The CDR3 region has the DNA TGTGCCAGCAGTTTACTTAACACTGAAGCTTTCTTT. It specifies CASSLLNTEAFF.

The CDR3 reads CASSERNTEAFF. Here the CDR3 DNA reads TGTGCCAGCAGTGAGCGGAACACTGAAGCTTTCTTT. The rearrangement joins TRBV27 to TRBJ1-1, with D unresolved. Germline V lookup: CDR1 MNHEY, CDR2 SMNVEV (reference sequence). V was cut by 5 bases and J by 1 base, with 5 bases left in between. The CDR3 runs 12 residues.

CDR3 sequence: CASSLGGDGYTF. Here the CDR3 DNA reads TGTGCCAGCAGCTTAGGAGGGGATGGCTACACCTTC. The chain couples TRBV11-3 to TRBJ1-2, with D possibly matching TRBD1 (5 bases). With 1 base removed from V and 6 bases from J, the gap between germline ends came to 6 bases. This CDR3 has 12 amino acids. CDR1 SGHNT and CDR2 YENEEA come from the germline V gene.

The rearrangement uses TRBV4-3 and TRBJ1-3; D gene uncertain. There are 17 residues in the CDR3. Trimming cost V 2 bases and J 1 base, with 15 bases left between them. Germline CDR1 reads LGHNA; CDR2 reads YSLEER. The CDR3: CASSQNRETLSGNTIYF. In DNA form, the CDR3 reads TGCGCCAGCAGCCAAAACCGGGAGACCCTTTCTGGAAACACCATATATTTT.

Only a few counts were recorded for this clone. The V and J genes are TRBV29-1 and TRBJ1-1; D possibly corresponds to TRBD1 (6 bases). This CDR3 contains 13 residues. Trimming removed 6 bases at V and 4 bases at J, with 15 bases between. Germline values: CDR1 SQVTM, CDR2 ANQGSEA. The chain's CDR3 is CSVYRVGGTEAFF. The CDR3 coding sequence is TGCAGCGTGTACAGGGTAGGGGGCACTGAAGCTTTCTTT.

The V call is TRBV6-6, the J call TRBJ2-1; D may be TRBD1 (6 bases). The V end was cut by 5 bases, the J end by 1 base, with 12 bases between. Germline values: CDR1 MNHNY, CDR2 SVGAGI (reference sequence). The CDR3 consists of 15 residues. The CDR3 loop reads CASSLGTPSYNEQFF. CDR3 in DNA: TGTGCCAGCAGTCTCGGGACACCGTCCTACAATGAGCAGTTCTTC.

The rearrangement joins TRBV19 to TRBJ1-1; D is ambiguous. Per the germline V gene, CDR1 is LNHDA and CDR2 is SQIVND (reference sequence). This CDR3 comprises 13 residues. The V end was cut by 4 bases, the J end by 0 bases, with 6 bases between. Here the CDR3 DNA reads TGTGCCAGTAGTACACTCCTGAACACTGAAGCTTTCTTT. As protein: CASSTLLNTEAFF.

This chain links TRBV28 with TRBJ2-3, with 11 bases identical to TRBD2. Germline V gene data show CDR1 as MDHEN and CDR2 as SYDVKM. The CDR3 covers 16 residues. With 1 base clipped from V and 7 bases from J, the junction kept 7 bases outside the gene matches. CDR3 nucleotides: TGTGCCAGCAGTTTATCGGGACTAGCGGAGAGTTATACGCAGTATTTT. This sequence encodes CASSLSGLAESYTQYF. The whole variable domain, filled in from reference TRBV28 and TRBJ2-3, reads DVKVTQSSRYLVKRTGEKVFLECVQDMDHENMFWYRQDPGLGLRLIYFSYDVKMKEKGDIPEGYSVSREKKERFSLILESASTNQTSMYLCASSLSGLAESYTQYFGPGTRLTVL.

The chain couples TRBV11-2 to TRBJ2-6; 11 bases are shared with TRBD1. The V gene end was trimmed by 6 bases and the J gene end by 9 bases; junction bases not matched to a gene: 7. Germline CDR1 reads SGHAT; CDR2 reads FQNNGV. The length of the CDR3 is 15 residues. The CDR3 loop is CASSLGQGVFNVLTF. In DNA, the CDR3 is TGTGCCAGCAGTTTGGGACAGGGGGTTTTCAACGTCCTGACTTTC.

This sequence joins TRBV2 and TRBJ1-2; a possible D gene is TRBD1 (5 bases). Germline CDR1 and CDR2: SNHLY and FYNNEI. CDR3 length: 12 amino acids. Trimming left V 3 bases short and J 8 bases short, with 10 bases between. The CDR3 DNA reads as TGTGCCAGCAGTGAGCAGGGTTCGGGCTACACCTTC. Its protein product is CASSEQGSGYTF.

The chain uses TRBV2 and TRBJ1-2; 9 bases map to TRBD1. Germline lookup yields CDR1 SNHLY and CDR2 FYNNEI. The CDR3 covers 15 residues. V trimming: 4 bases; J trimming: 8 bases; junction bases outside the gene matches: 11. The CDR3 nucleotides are TGTGCCAGCAGTGTAAGGGGAGGGGACAGGGAAGGCTACACCTTC. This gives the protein CASSVRGGDREGYTF.

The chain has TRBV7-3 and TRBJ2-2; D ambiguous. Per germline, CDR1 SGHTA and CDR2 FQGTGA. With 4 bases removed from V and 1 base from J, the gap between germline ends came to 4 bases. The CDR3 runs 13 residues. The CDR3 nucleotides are TGTGCCAGCAGCTCGCTGAACACCGGGGAGCTGTTTTTT. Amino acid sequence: CASSSLNTGELFF. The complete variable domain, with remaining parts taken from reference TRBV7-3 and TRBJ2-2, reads GAGVSQTPSNKVTEKGKYVELRCDPISGHTALYWYRQSLGQGPEFLIYFQGTGAADDSGLPNDRFFAVRPEGSVSTLKIQRTERGDSAVYLCASSSLNTGELFFGEGSRLTVL.

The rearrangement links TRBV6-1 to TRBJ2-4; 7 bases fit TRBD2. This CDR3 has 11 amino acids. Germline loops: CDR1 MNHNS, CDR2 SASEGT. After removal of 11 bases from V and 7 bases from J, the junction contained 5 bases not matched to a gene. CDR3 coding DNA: TGTGCCGCGTGGGGAGGGAACATTCAGTACTTC. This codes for CAAWGGNIQYF.

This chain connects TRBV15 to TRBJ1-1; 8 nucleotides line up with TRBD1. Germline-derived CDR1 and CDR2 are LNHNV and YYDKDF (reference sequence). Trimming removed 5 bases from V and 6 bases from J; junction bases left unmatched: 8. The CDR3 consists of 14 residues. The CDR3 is CATSAGGRRAEAFF. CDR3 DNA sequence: TGTGCCACCAGCGCAGGGGGCCGGAGGGCTGAAGCTTTCTTT.

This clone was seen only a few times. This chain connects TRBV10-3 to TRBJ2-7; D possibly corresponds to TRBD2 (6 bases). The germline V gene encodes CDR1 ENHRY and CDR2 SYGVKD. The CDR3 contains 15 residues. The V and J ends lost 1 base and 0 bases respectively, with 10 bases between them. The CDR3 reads CAISEYRTTSYEQYF. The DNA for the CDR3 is TGTGCCATCAGTGAGTACCGGACTACCTCCTACGAGCAGTACTTC.

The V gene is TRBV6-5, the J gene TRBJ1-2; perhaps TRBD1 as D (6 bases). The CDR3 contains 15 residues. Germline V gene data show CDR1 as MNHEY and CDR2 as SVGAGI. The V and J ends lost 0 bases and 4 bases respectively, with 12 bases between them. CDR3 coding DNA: TGTGCCAGCAGTTACTCGCCGGGGGGCCCCTATGGCTACACCTTC. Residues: CASSYSPGGPYGYTF.

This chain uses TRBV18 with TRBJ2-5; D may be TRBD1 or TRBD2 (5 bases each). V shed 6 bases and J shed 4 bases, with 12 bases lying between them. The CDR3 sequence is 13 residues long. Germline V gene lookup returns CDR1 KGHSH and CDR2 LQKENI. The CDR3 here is CASSEGLGETQYF. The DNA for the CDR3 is TGTGCCAGCTCCGAGGGGCTGGGAGAGACCCAGTACTTC.

The CDR3 DNA reads as TGTGCCGGCCGCGAGGTGGGGCTTTATGGCTACACCTTC. Its translation is CAGREVGLYGYTF. This chain connects TRBV6-1 to TRBJ1-2, with D tentatively TRBD1 (5 bases). V was trimmed by 11 bases and J by 5 bases, leaving 18 bases between them. CDR1 MNHNS and CDR2 SASEGT come from the germline V gene. The CDR3 length is 13 residues.

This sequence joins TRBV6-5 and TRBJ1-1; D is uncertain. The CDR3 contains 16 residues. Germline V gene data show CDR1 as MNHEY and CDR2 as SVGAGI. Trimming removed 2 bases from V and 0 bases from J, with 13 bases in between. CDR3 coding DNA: TGTGCCAGCAGTTACCTGTTCGCGGCTGTGAACACTGAAGCTTTCTTT. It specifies CASSYLFAAVNTEAFF.

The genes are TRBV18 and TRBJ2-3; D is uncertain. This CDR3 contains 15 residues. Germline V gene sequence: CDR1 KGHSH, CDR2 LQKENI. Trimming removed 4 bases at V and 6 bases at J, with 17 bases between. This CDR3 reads CASSLSGPRLDTQYF. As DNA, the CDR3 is TGTGCCAGCTCACTCTCCGGGCCCAGGCTCGATACGCAGTATTTT.